This T cell receptor (beta chain) was identified in a study of T cell repertoires in cytomegalovirus infection. The table lists this clonotype with many counts. Its antigen is unidentified. Using its own MiXCR run on the reads, TCRdb lists one record per CDR3 protein. The sample shows about 110,000 distinct CDR3 sequences, about 28% of them seen only once. The sequenced sample was CD8+ T cells from cultured PBMCs, obtained from culture after CMV antigen stimulation. The clonotype originates from a human donor in good health (CMV status not recorded). Some clones in this sample may be carry-over from other donors' samples.

The CDR3 protein is CASSYMAGGDEQYF. For the CDR3, the DNA is TGTGCCAGCAGTTATATGGCAGGGGGCGACGAGCAGTACTTC. The gene calls are TRBV6-1 and TRBJ2-7, with 8 bases fitting TRBD1. V gave up 5 bases and J gave up 5 bases; unmatched junction bases: 8. CDR3 size: 14 residues. CDR1 is MNHNS and CDR2 is SASEGT in the germline V gene.